Shown below are 4 T cell receptor beta chains from a single sample sequenced in a study of shared clonotypes between healthy human individuals. Sequencing used immunoSEQ multiplex PCR; TCRdb keeps in-frame clones, though not all of them. The sample includes about 490,000 clones, about three quarters seen only once; the top ten take under 15%. Sequencing input: PBMCs. These receptor sequences come from a woman aged 40 to 50 in good health. Some clones in this sample may be carry-over from other donors' samples.

The gene calls are TRBV15 and TRBJ2-7; 13 bases line up with TRBD2. The CDR3 is made up of 15 amino acids. The V gene end was trimmed by 5 bases and the J gene end by 4 bases; junction bases not matched to a gene: 5. CDR1 and CDR2 (germline): LNHNV, YYDKDF (reference sequence). CDR3 DNA: TGTGCCACCAGCCCCCGGACTAGCGGGAGTTACGAGCAGTACTTC. This translates into CATSPRTSGSYEQYF. The full variable domain, its missing parts supplied by reference TRBV15 and TRBJ2-7, is DAMVIQNPRYQVTQFGKPVTLSCSQTLNHNVMYWYQQKSSQAPKLLFHYYDKDFNNEADTPDNFQSRRPNTSFCFLDIRSPGLGDTAMYLCATSPRTSGSYEQYFGPGTRLTVT.

The rearrangement joins TRBV5-1 to TRBJ2-7; no definite D call. The CDR3 spans 13 residues. V dropped 0 bases and J dropped 4 bases, with 8 bases sitting between them. Germline V gene lookup returns CDR1 SGHRS and CDR2 YFSETQ. The CDR3 nucleotides read TGCGCCAGCAGCTTGGACTGGACGTACGAGCAGTACTTC. Translating gives CASSLDWTYEQYF.

This clone was found a few times. The genes are TRBV7-2 and TRBJ1-1; the D gene is possibly TRBD1 (6 bases). Germline lookup yields CDR1 SGHTA and CDR2 FQGNSA. The CDR3 totals 12 residues. The V end was cut by 6 bases, the J end by 6 bases, with 11 bases between. The CDR3 DNA reads as TGTGCCAGCAGTCCGAGGGGGGCTGAAGCTTTCTTT. Translating gives CASSPRGAEAFF.

The CDR3 region is CASSEALRSTGVPNTEAFF. CDR3 DNA sequence: TGTGCCAGCAGTGAAGCGCTTCGATCGACAGGGGTCCCGAACACTGAAGCTTTCTTT. The J gene is TRBJ1-1, the V gene TRBV6-1; 8 nucleotides line up with TRBD1. The trim removed 0 bases at V and 1 base at J, leaving 13 bases unmatched. CDR1 is MNHNS and CDR2 is SASEGT in the germline V gene. The CDR3 runs to 19 residues.